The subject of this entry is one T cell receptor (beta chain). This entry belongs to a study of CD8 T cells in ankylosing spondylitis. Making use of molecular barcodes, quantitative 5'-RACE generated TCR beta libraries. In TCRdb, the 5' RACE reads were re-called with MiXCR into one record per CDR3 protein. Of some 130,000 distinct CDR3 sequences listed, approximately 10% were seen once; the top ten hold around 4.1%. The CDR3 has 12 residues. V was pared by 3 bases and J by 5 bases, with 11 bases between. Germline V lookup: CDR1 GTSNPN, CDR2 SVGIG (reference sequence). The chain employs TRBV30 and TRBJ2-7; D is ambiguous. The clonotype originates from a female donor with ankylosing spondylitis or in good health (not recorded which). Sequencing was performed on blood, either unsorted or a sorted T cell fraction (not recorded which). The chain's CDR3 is CAWSPDFDEQYF. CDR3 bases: TGTGCCTGGAGCCCCGACTTCGACGAGCAGTACTTC.